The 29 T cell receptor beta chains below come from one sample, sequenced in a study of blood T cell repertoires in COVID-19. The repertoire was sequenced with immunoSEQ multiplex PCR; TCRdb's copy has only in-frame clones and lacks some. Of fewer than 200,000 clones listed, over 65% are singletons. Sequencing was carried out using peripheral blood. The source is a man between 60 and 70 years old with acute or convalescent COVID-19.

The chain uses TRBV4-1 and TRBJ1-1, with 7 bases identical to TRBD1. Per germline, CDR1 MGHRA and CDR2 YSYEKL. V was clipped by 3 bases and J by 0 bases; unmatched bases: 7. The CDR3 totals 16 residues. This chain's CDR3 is CASSQPTGSMNTEAFF. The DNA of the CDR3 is TGCGCCAGCAGCCAGCCGACAGGGTCCATGAACACTGAAGCTTTCTTT.

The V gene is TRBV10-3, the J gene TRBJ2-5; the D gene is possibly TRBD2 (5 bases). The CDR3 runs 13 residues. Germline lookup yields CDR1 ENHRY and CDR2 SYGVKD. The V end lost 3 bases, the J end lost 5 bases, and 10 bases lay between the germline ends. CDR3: CAISETGSETQYF. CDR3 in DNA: TGTGCCATCAGTGAAACGGGGAGCGAGACCCAGTACTTC.

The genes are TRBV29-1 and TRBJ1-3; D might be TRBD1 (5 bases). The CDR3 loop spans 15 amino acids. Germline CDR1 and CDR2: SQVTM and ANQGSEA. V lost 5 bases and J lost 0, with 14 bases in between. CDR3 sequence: CSVHLMTVSGNTIYF. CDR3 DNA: TGCAGCGTTCACCTCATGACAGTCTCTGGAAACACCATATATTTT.

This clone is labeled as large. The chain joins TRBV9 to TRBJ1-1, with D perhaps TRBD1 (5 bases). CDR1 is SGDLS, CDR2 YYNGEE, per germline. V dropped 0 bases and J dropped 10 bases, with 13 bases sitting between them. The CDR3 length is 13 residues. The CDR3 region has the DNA TGTGCCAGCAGCGTAGCGGGAGGGGATGGAGCTTTCTTT. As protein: CASSVAGGDGAFF. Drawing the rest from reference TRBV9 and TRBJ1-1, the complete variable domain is DSGVTQTPKHLITATGQRVTLRCSPRSGDLSVYWYQQSLDQGLQFLIQYYNGEERAKGNILERFSAQQFPDLHSELNLSSLELGDSALYFCASSVAGGDGAFFGQGTRLTVV.

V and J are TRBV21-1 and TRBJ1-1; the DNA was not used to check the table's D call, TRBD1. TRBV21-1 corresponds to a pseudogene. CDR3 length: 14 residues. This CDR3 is CASSKAQGRAEAFF. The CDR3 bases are TGTGCCAGCAGCAAAGCTCAGGGTCGCGCTGAAGCTTTCTTT.

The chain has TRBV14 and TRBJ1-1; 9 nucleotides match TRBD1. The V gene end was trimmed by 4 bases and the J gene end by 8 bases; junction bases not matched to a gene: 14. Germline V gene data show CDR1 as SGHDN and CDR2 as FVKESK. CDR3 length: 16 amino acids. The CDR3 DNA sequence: TGTGCCAGCAGCCGGCCGTCCGGGACAGGGCCCCCAGAAGCTTTCTTT. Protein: CASSRPSGTGPPEAFF.

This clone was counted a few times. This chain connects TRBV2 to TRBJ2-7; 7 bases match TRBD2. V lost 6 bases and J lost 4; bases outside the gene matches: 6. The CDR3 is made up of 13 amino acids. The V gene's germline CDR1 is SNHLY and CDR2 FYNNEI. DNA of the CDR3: TGTGCCAGCAGCACCCTGGGGGGGTACGAGCAGTACTTC. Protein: CASSTLGGYEQYF.

In DNA form, the CDR3 reads TGTGCCAGCAATCGGCGGGAGACCCAGTACTTC. As protein: CASNRRETQYF. This sequence joins TRBV28 and TRBJ2-5; D is unclear. The V gene's germline CDR1 is MDHEN and CDR2 SYDVKM. Trimming pared 7 bases from V and 5 bases from J, leaving 8 bases between. The CDR3 covers 11 residues.

CDR3 DNA sequence: TGTGCCAGCAGTTCCCTAGCGGGCGGACTAATTACCAAAAGCGGCTACACCTTC. Protein sequence: CASSSLAGGLITKSGYTF. The J gene is TRBJ1-2, the V gene TRBV6-2 or TRBV6-3; D gene ambiguous. This CDR3 is 18 amino acids long. From germline, CDR1 is MNHEY and CDR2 SVGEGT. V was shortened by 4 bases and J by 8 bases, with 29 bases between the two germline ends.

The chain's CDR3 is CASSLNGRGTEAFF. In nucleotides, the CDR3 is TGCGCCAGCAGCTTGAACGGTCGGGGCACTGAAGCTTTCTTT. The chain is built from TRBV5-1 and TRBJ1-1; no clear D gene. The CDR3 is made up of 14 amino acids. CDR1 is SGHRS, CDR2 YFSETQ, per germline. V was clipped by 1 base and J by 4 bases, with 11 bases between them.

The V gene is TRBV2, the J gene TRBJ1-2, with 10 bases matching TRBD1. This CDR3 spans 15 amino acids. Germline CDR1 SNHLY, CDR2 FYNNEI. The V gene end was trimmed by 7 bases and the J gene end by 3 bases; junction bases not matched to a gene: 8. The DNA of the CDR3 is TGTGCCAGCACCGGGGAGACAGGGGGCGACTATGGCTACACCTTC. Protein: CASTGETGGDYGYTF.

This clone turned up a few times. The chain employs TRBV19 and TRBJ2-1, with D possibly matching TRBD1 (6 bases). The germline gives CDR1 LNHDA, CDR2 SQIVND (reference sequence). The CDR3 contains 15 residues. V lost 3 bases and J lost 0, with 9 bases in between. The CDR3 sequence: CASSIGQLSYNEQFF. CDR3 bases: TGTGCCAGTAGTATTGGACAGCTCTCCTACAATGAGCAGTTCTTC. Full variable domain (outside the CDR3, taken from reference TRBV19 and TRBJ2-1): DGGITQSPKYLFRKEGQNVTLSCEQNLNHDAMYWYRQDPGQGLRLIYYSQIVNDFQKGDIAEGYSVSREKKESFPLTVTSAQKNPTAFYLCASSIGQLSYNEQFFGPGTRLTVL.

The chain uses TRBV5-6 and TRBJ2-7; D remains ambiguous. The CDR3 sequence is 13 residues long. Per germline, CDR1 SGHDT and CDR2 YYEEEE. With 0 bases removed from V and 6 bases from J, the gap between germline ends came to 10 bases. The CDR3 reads CASSLGASGEQYF. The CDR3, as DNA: TGTGCCAGCAGCTTGGGAGCGTCCGGCGAGCAGTACTTC.

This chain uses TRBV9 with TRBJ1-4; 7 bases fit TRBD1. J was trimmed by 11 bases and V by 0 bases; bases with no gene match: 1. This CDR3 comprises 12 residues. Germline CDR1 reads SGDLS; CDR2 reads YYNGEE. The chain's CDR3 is CASSVVTGKLFF. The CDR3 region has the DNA TGTGCCAGCAGCGTAGTGACAGGGAAACTGTTTTTT.

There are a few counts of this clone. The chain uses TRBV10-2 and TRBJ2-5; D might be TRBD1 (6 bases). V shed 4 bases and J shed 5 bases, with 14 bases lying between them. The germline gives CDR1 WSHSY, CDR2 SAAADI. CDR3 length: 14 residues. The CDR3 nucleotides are TGCGCCAGCAGTGGCCAAGGGGGTGGCGAGACCCAGTACTTC. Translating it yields CASSGQGGGETQYF.

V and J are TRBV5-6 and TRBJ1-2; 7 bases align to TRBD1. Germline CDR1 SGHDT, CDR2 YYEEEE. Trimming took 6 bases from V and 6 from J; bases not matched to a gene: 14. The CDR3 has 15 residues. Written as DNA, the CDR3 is TGTGCCAGCACCAGACAGGACAGGCCTGTCGATGGCTACACCTTC. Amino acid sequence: CASTRQDRPVDGYTF. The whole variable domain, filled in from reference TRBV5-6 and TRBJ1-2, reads DAGVTQSPTHLIKTRGQQVTLRCSPKSGHDTVSWYQQALGQGPQFIFQYYEEEERQRGNFPDRFSGHQFPNYSSELNVNALLLGDSALYLCASTRQDRPVDGYTFGSGTRLTVV.

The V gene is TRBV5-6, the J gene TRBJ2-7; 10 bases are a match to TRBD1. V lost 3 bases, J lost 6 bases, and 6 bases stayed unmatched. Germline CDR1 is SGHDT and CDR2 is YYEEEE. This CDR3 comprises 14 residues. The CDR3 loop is CASSSPGTGVEQYF. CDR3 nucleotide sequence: TGTGCCAGCAGCTCACCCGGGACAGGGGTCGAGCAGTACTTC.

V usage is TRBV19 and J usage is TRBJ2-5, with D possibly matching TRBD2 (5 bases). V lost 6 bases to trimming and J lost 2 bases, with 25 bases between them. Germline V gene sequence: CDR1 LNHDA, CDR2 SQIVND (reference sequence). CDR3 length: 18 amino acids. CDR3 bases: TGTGCCAGTAGGAATAACGCAGCCTCTAGACTACCGCAAGAGACCCAGTACTTC. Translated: CASRNNAASRLPQETQYF.

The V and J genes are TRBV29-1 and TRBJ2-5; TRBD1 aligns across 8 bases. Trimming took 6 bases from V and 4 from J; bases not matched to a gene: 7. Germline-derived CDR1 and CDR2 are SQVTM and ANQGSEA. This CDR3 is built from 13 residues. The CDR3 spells CSVGDTGGETQYF. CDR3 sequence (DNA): TGCAGCGTAGGAGACACAGGGGGAGAGACCCAGTACTTC.

CDR3 DNA sequence: TGTGCCAGCAGTTCCCTCTTACAGGGGTTGAAGGAGACCCAGTACTTC. This gives the protein CASSSLLQGLKETQYF. The J gene is TRBJ2-5, the V gene TRBV6-2 or TRBV6-3, with TRBD1 matching over 7 bases. Trimming cost V 4 bases and J 5 bases; bases outside gene matches: 13. Germline V gene sequence: CDR1 MNHEY, CDR2 SVGEGT. This CDR3 is built from 16 residues.

CDR3 DNA: TGTGCCAGCTCACCAGAGGTAGGGGCAGGGTGGCAGCCCCAGCATTTT. It translates to CASSPEVGAGWQPQHF. This chain uses TRBV18 with TRBJ1-5; possibly TRBD1 for D (5 bases). V was cut by 2 bases and J by 7 bases, with 18 bases left in between. Germline V CDR1 and CDR2: KGHSH, LQKENI. The CDR3 spans 16 residues. The variable domain in full, completed from reference TRBV18 and TRBJ1-5, reads NAGVMQNPRHLVRRRGQEARLRCSPMKGHSHVYWYRQLPEEGLKFMVYLQKENIIDESGMPKERFSAEFPKEGPSILRIQQVVRGDSAAYFCASSPEVGAGWQPQHFGDGTRLSIL.

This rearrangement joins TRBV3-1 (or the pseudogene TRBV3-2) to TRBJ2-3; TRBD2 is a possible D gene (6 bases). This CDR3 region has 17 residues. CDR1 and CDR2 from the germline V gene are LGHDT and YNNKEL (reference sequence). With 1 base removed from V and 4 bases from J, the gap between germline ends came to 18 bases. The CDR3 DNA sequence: TGTGCCAGCAGCCAAGGGCGGGGCTTACTAGCTGCAGATACGCAGTATTTT. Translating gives CASSQGRGLLAADTQYF.

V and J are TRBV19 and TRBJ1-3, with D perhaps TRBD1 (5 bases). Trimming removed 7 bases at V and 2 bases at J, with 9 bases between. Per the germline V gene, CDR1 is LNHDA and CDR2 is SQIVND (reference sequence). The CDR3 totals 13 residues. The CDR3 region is CASKTGAGNTIYF. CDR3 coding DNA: TGTGCCAGTAAAACAGGTGCTGGAAACACCATATATTTT.

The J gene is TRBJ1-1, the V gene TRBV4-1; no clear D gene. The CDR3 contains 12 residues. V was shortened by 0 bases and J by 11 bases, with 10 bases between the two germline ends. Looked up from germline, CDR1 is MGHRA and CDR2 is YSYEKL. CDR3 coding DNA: TGCGCCAGCAGCCAAGAATACGACTTCGCTTTCTTT. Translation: CASSQEYDFAFF.

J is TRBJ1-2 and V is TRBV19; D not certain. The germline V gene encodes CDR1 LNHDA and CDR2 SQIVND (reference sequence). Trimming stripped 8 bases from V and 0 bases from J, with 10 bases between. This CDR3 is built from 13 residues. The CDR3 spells CASSVTTNYGYTF. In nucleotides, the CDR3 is TGTGCCAGTTCGGTTACCACTAACTATGGCTACACCTTC.

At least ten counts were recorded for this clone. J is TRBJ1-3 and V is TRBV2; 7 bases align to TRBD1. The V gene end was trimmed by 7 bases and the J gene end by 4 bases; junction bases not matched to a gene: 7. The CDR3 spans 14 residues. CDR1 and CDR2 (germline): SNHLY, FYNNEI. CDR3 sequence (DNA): TGTGCCAGCAACCCGGGACAGCTCGGAAACACCATATATTTT. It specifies CASNPGQLGNTIYF.

In nucleotides, the CDR3 is TGTGCCAGCATTCTCAGGACAGCGAATGAAAAACTGTTTTTT. Its translation: CASILRTANEKLFF. The chain joins TRBV2 to TRBJ1-4, with D perhaps matching TRBD1 (6 bases). Between the trimmed V and J ends, which lost 7 bases and 5 bases, there was a span of 14 bases. Germline V lookup: CDR1 SNHLY, CDR2 FYNNEI. The CDR3 is 14 amino acids.

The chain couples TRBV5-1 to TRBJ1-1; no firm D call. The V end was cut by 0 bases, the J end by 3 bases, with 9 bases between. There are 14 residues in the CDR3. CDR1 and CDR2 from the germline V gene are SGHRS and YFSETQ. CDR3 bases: TGCGCCAGCAGCTTGGGGGTGCGGGACACTGAAGCTTTCTTT. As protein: CASSLGVRDTEAFF.

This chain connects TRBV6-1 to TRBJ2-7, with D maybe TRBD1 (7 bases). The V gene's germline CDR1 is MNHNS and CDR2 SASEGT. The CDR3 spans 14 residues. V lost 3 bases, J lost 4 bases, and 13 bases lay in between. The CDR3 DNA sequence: TGTGCCAGCAGTGAGGGGGGACAGACGTACGAGCAGTACTTC. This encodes CASSEGGQTYEQYF.